Listed here are 26 T cell receptor beta chains from one sample, sequenced in a study of siplizumab effects on memory and regulatory T cells. Repertoires were generated with immunoSEQ multiplex PCR, while TCRdb's copy carries only in-frame clones and drops some. This table holds fewer than 80,000 clones, about 92% found once. The sample taken for sequencing was CD8+ T cells sorted from blood. Source of these receptors: a human donor in good health.

The gene calls are TRBV7-2 and TRBJ2-7; no clear D gene. Per germline, CDR1 SGHTA and CDR2 FQGNSA. Trimming stripped 3 bases from V and 1 base from J, with 7 bases between. This CDR3 has 13 residues. In DNA form, the CDR3 reads TGTGCCAGCAGCTTGAGTGAGTCCTACGAGCAGTACTTC. Translating it yields CASSLSESYEQYF.

The rearrangement links TRBV6-5 to TRBJ2-3; D is undetermined. This CDR3 has 13 amino acids. The V end was cut by 0 bases, the J end by 6 bases, with 7 bases between. The germline V gene encodes CDR1 MNHEY and CDR2 SVGAGI. The CDR3 bases are TGTGCCAGCAGTTACTCTTCCCCCGATACGCAGTATTTT. Translating gives CASSYSSPDTQYF.

The CDR3 sequence is CASSLIGTDTYEQYF. In nucleotides, the CDR3 is TGCGCCAGCAGTTTGATCGGGACAGATACATACGAGCAGTACTTC. This rearrangement joins TRBV10-1 to TRBJ2-7; 7 nucleotides match TRBD1. The CDR3 sequence is 15 residues long. The germline V gene has CDR1 WNHNN and CDR2 SYGVQD (reference sequence). Unmatched junction bases numbered 11, after V lost 5 bases and J lost 4 bases.

V usage is TRBV13 and J usage is TRBJ2-1, with TRBD1 matching 7 bases. The V gene's germline CDR1 is PRHDT and CDR2 FYEKMQ (reference sequence). The CDR3 loop spans 14 amino acids. J gave up 8 bases and V 2 bases, and 6 bases lay outside the gene matches. In nucleotides, the CDR3 is TGTGCCAGCAGCTTAAACAGGGGAGCTTATGAGCAGTTCTTC. Its translation: CASSLNRGAYEQFF.

The chain is built from TRBV23-1 and TRBJ2-7; D possibly corresponds to TRBD1 (6 bases). TRBV23-1 is sorted into the ORF group, with uncertain function. The CDR3 extends over 17 amino acids. The V gene lost 4 bases and the J gene lost 0 bases, with 19 bases spanning the gap. The CDR3 is CASSPELKDRSSYEQYF. The CDR3 DNA sequence: TGCGCCAGCAGTCCTGAGCTTAAGGACAGAAGCTCCTACGAGCAGTACTTC.

This chain joins TRBV30 and TRBJ2-2; 7 bases match TRBD1. The CDR3 spans 13 residues. Germline V gene data show CDR1 as GTSNPN and CDR2 as SVGIG (reference sequence). The V segment lost 4 bases and the J segment 5 bases; nucleotides outside the gene matches: 4. CDR3 sequence: CAWNRGKTGELFF. The CDR3 nucleotides read TGTGCCTGGAACAGGGGAAAGACCGGGGAGCTGTTTTTT.

The V gene is TRBV1, the J gene TRBJ2-7; the table gives TRBD1 as D, unverified against the DNA. TRBV1 is a pseudogene. The CDR3 is made up of 16 amino acids. Here the CDR3 reads CTSSQRHWTVTYEQYF. CDR3 nucleotides: TGCACCAGCAGCCAACGCCATTGGACAGTGACCTACGAGCAGTACTTC.

The V gene is TRBV28, the J gene TRBJ1-5, with D perhaps matching TRBD1 (5 bases). Per germline, CDR1 MDHEN and CDR2 SYDVKM. The CDR3 spans 16 residues. V was cut by 3 bases and J by 0 bases, with 12 bases left in between. The CDR3 region has the DNA TGTGCCAGCAGTTTGGGGCAGACTTATAGCAATCAGCCCCAGCATTTT. As protein: CASSLGQTYSNQPQHF.

The chain couples TRBV27 to TRBJ1-6; D perhaps matches TRBD1 (5 bases). This CDR3 has 14 amino acids. Germline CDR1 is MNHEY and CDR2 is SMNVEV (reference sequence). V shed 5 bases and J shed 6 bases, with 11 bases lying between them. The CDR3 nucleotides are TGTGCCAGCAGTGCAGGGTCGGGTAATTCACCCCTCCACTTT. This encodes CASSAGSGNSPLHF.

The genes are TRBV7-3 and TRBJ2-1, with TRBD2 matching 11 bases. J lost 10 bases, V lost 5 bases, and 4 bases had no gene match. The CDR3 contains 13 residues. CDR1 and CDR2 (germline): SGHTA, FQGTGA. CDR3: CASSETSGGEQFF. In nucleotides, the CDR3 is TGTGCCAGCAGCGAAACTAGCGGGGGAGAGCAGTTCTTC.

The chain is built from TRBV9 and TRBJ1-1; tentative D call: TRBD1 (5 bases). In germline, CDR1 is SGDLS, CDR2 YYNGEE. The CDR3 totals 21 residues. V was cut by 8 bases and J by 5 bases, with 40 bases left in between. The chain's CDR3 is CARHLLGWFGCLRDPGTEAFF. The CDR3 DNA reads TGTGCCAGACATCTCTTAGGCTGGTTCGGTTGTTTAAGGGACCCAGGGACTGAAGCTTTCTTT. Using reference TRBV9 and TRBJ1-1 for the parts outside the CDR3, the full variable domain is DSGVTQTPKHLITATGQRVTLRCSPRSGDLSVYWYQQSLDQGLQFLIQYYNGEERAKGNILERFSAQQFPDLHSELNLSSLELGDSALYFCARHLLGWFGCLRDPGTEAFFGQGTRLTVV.

CDR3 DNA sequence: TGTGCCAGCGGGGCGGCCTATTCACCCCTCCACTTT. It translates to CASGAAYSPLHF. The chain recombines TRBV7-9 with TRBJ1-6; D might be TRBD1 (5 bases). The germline V gene encodes CDR1 SEHNR and CDR2 FQNEAQ (reference sequence). CDR3 length: 12 amino acids. Trimming cost V 8 bases and J 8 bases, with 10 bases left between them.

The chain is built from TRBV10-1 and TRBJ2-5; D is ambiguous. Between the trimmed V and J ends, which lost 1 base and 5 bases, there was a span of 5 bases. This CDR3 contains 12 residues. Per germline, CDR1 WNHNN and CDR2 SYGVQD (reference sequence). CDR3 in DNA: TGCGCCAGCAGTGAGTTAGGGGAGACCCAGTACTTC. Protein product: CASSELGETQYF.

The rearrangement links TRBV4-3 to TRBJ2-7; 8 nucleotides agree with TRBD2. V shed 1 base, J shed 2 bases, and the junction held 1 base outside the gene matches. This CDR3 comprises 14 residues. In germline, CDR1 is LGHNA, CDR2 YSLEER. Written as DNA, the CDR3 is TGCGCCAGCAGCCAAGCCGGGGGGGCCTACGAGCAGTACTTC. Translating it yields CASSQAGGAYEQYF.

V and J are TRBV27 and TRBJ1-1, with unresolved D. The CDR3 loop spans 13 amino acids. Germline loops: CDR1 MNHEY, CDR2 SMNVEV (reference sequence). V was pared by 0 bases and J by 4 bases, with 6 bases between. The CDR3 region has the DNA TGTGCCAGCAGTTTATCGAAGGGCACTGAAGCTTTCTTT. Amino acids: CASSLSKGTEAFF.

This sequence joins TRBV15 and TRBJ2-7, with D possibly being TRBD1 (5 bases). Per the germline V gene, CDR1 is LNHNV and CDR2 is YYDKDF (reference sequence). Trimming removed 5 bases at V and 0 bases at J, with 11 bases between. The CDR3 is 14 residues long. The CDR3 region is CATSAGPGSYEQYF. For the CDR3, the DNA is TGTGCCACCAGCGCAGGGCCCGGCTCCTACGAGCAGTACTTC.

The CDR3 loop is CASSLSGPYEQYF. The CDR3 DNA reads as TGTGCCAGCAGTTTATCGGGTCCCTACGAGCAGTACTTC. This chain connects TRBV27 to TRBJ2-5; D not resolved. The J call may be wrong; the DNA end is better matched by TRBJ2-7. Germline assignment: CDR1 MNHEY and CDR2 SMNVEV (reference sequence). The CDR3 has 13 amino acids.

The rearrangement uses TRBV5-6 and TRBJ1-3; D is unresolved. Per germline, CDR1 SGHDT and CDR2 YYEEEE. V lost 7 bases and J lost 0, with 8 bases in between. The CDR3 runs 13 residues. The CDR3 bases are TGTGCCAGCTCCTGGGGCTCTGGAAACACCATATATTTT. It codes for CASSWGSGNTIYF.

This clone appeared a single time. This chain links TRBV6-1 with TRBJ2-1; D may be TRBD2 (6 bases). V lost 2 bases to trimming and J lost 5 bases, with 13 bases between them. Germline lookup yields CDR1 MNHNS and CDR2 SASEGT. CDR3 length: 15 amino acids. The chain's CDR3 is CASSELGGPNNEQFF. CDR3 nucleotides: TGTGCCAGCAGTGAATTGGGGGGTCCCAACAATGAGCAGTTCTTC.

The V call is TRBV5-4, the J call TRBJ2-5, with TRBD2 matching over 9 bases. Germline assignment: CDR1 SGHNT and CDR2 YYREEE (reference sequence). The ends lost 0 bases at V and 1 base at J; junction bases unmatched: 4. This CDR3 is built from 16 residues. The CDR3 spells CASSLEAGGFQETQYF. CDR3 nucleotide sequence: TGTGCCAGCAGCTTGGAAGCGGGGGGATTCCAAGAGACCCAGTACTTC.

This chain connects TRBV7-8 to TRBJ2-7, with D perhaps matching TRBD1 (5 bases). CDR3 length equals 13 residues. Germline V gene sequence: CDR1 SGHVS, CDR2 FQNEAQ. Trimming took 3 bases from V and 5 from J, leaving 11 bases between them. Here the CDR3 reads CASSLGQTNEQYF. The CDR3 nucleotides read TGTGCCAGCAGCTTGGGGCAGACCAACGAGCAGTACTTC.

The chain joins TRBV4-1 to TRBJ2-7, with D maybe TRBD2 (6 bases). V shed 4 bases and J shed 0 bases, with 7 bases lying between them. Germline CDR1 MGHRA, CDR2 YSYEKL. This CDR3 contains 13 residues. CDR3 sequence reads: CASSLGGSYEQYF. The CDR3 region has the DNA TGCGCCAGCAGCCTGGGGGGCTCCTACGAGCAGTACTTC.

The V and J genes are TRBV4-1 and TRBJ2-1, with TRBD2 identical over 8 bases. J was trimmed by 5 bases and V by 4 bases; bases with no gene match: 1. This CDR3 is built from 13 residues. The germline V gene encodes CDR1 MGHRA and CDR2 YSYEKL. The CDR3 nucleotides are TGCGCCAGCAGCCCCGGGAGGGACAATGAGCAGTTCTTC. Its protein is CASSPGRDNEQFF.

The chain recombines TRBV5-1 with TRBJ2-3; no firm D call. Germline assignment: CDR1 SGHRS and CDR2 YFSETQ. The CDR3 runs to 13 residues. The germline V and J ends were trimmed by 4 bases and 4 bases, with 10 bases remaining between them. The CDR3 sequence is CASSAISADTQYF. CDR3 coding DNA: TGCGCCAGCAGCGCGATCTCCGCAGATACGCAGTATTTT.

The chain uses TRBV5-1 and TRBJ2-3; the D gene is possibly TRBD2 (6 bases). In germline, CDR1 is SGHRS, CDR2 YFSETQ. V was cut by 2 bases and J by 0 bases, with 13 bases left in between. The CDR3 sequence is 16 residues long. The CDR3 loop is CASSLSGVYSTDTQYF. DNA for the CDR3: TGCGCCAGCAGCTTATCGGGGGTCTATAGCACAGATACGCAGTATTTT.

This clone was seen just once. V and J are TRBV11-1 and TRBJ1-1; 9 bases are a match to TRBD1. This CDR3 region has 16 residues. Per the germline V gene, CDR1 is SGHAT and CDR2 is FQDESV (reference sequence). J was trimmed by 5 bases and V by 2 bases; bases with no gene match: 9. The DNA for the CDR3 is TGTGCCAGCAGCTTACTCACCACAGGGGGCATAACTGAAGCTTTCTTT. It specifies CASSLLTTGGITEAFF.